What follows are 9 T cell receptor beta chains derived from one specimen sequenced in a study of Graves' ophthalmopathy and Graves' hyperthyroidism. CDR3 regions of TCR beta were amplified from RNA transcripts. Investigators did first-round RT-PCR with HTBI primers, then second-round multiplex PCR. MiXCR was run by TCRdb on the multiplex PCR reads, yielding one entry per CDR3 protein. The table lists 170,000 or so distinct CDR3 sequences, approximately 40% of them singletons. Specimen: peripheral blood. The source of these receptors is a man aged 25-40 years with Graves' ophthalmopathy.

This clonotype was counted ten times or more. The V call is TRBV30, the J call TRBJ2-7; D is ambiguous. The CDR3 loop spans 13 amino acids. Germline CDR1 reads GTSNPN; CDR2 reads SVGIG (reference sequence). Trimming pared 8 bases from V and 3 bases from J, leaving 17 bases between. The CDR3 coding sequence is TGTGCCGGCCAGGAACAGAAAAGCTACGAGCAGTACTTC. Encoded protein: CAGQEQKSYEQYF.

The V gene is TRBV7-8, the J gene TRBJ1-5, with unresolved D. This CDR3 region has 15 residues. The V gene lost 5 bases and the J gene lost 0 bases, with 11 bases spanning the gap. Germline V CDR1 and CDR2: SGHVS, FQNEAQ. CDR3 nucleotide sequence: TGTGCCAGCAGCCCACAATCAGGTAGCAATCAGCCCCAGCATTTT. Encoded protein: CASSPQSGSNQPQHF.

This clonotype was observed many times. The chain joins TRBV12-3 or TRBV12-4 to TRBJ2-7; D perhaps matches TRBD2 (6 bases). Trimming pared 3 bases from V and 4 bases from J, leaving 7 bases between. The CDR3 length is 12 residues. This chain's CDR3 is CASSLDYYEQYF. DNA for the CDR3: TGTGCCAGCAGTTTGGACTATTACGAGCAGTACTTC.

The sample holds many counts of this clonotype. The CDR3 loop reads CASSLEQGGTWSYTF. DNA for the CDR3: TGCGCCAGCAGCTTGGAACAGGGGGGGACGTGGAGCTACACCTTC. This chain uses TRBV5-1 with TRBJ1-2, with 8 bases that match TRBD1. The CDR3 has 15 residues. The ends lost 0 bases at V and 9 bases at J; junction bases unmatched: 10. Per germline, CDR1 SGHRS and CDR2 YFSETQ.

The rearrangement links TRBV29-1 to TRBJ1-1; 7 bases fit TRBD1. The CDR3 spans 13 residues. Germline CDR1 is SQVTM and CDR2 is ANQGSEA. V was clipped by 1 base and J by 4 bases; unmatched bases: 3. The DNA for the CDR3 is TGCAGCGTTGAAGGACAGGGTGGCACTGAAGCTTTCTTT. Translated: CSVEGQGGTEAFF. Full variable domain (outside the CDR3, taken from reference TRBV29-1 and TRBJ1-1): SAVISQKPSRDICQRGTSLTIQCQVDSQVTMMFWYRQQPGQSLTLIATANQGSEATYESGFVIDKFPISRPNLTFSTLTVSNMSPEDSSIYLCSVEGQGGTEAFFGQGTRLTVV.

This clonotype was seen many times. V usage is TRBV2 and J usage is TRBJ1-1, with a weak D call TRBD1 (5 bases). Trimming removed 6 bases from V and 8 bases from J, with 19 bases in between. The germline V gene encodes CDR1 SNHLY and CDR2 FYNNEI. The CDR3 consists of 14 residues. The CDR3 reads CASSDVRGGLEAFF. The CDR3, as DNA: TGTGCCAGCAGCGACGTGCGGGGGGGACTCGAAGCTTTCTTT.

This clonotype came up many times. The chain recombines TRBV7-2 with TRBJ2-5; TRBD2 matches 8 bases. The germline V gene encodes CDR1 SGHTA and CDR2 FQGNSA. Trimming cost V 1 base and J 5 bases; bases outside gene matches: 6. The CDR3 loop spans 15 amino acids. The CDR3 DNA reads TGTGCCAGCAGCTTAGATCGGGGGGGAGGTGAGACCCAGTACTTC. This gives the protein CASSLDRGGGETQYF.

V usage is TRBV6-2 or TRBV6-3 and J usage is TRBJ1-2; D ambiguous. CDR1 is MNHEY and CDR2 is SVGEGT in the germline V gene. V was clipped by 5 bases and J by 4 bases, with 11 bases between them. This CDR3 spans 13 amino acids. The CDR3: CASSGLPGYGYTF. CDR3 nucleotides: TGTGCCAGCAGTGGCTTACCCGGCTATGGCTACACCTTC.

CDR3 coding DNA: TGTGCCAGCAGTGACCTCAGTAGGGCCAACGTCCTGACTTTC. Protein sequence: CASSDLSRANVLTF. The chain joins TRBV6-1 to TRBJ2-6; no reliable D call. V lost 3 bases, J lost 5 bases, and 8 bases lay in between. This CDR3 comprises 14 residues. The germline V gene has CDR1 MNHNS and CDR2 SASEGT.